The 22 T cell receptor beta chains presented below share a single source sample, sequenced in a study of patients and donors after allogeneic stem cell transplantation. TCRdb reanalysed the RT-PCR reads using MiXCR and keeps one entry per CDR3 protein. The sample yields roughly 940,000 distinct CDR3 sequences, more than 15% seen once. The specimen sequenced was blood, either unsorted or a sorted T cell fraction (not recorded which). Receptor source: a human donor who was either an allogeneic HSCT recipient or a stem cell or donor lymphocyte infusion donor (not recorded which). It is not recorded whose cells these are; they may come from a transplant donor.

This chain joins TRBV5-1 and TRBJ1-2; possible D gene TRBD1, 5 bases. The CDR3 covers 14 residues. Looked up from germline, CDR1 is SGHRS and CDR2 is YFSETQ. The V gene lost 4 bases and the J gene lost 2 bases, with 12 bases spanning the gap. The CDR3: CASSPRRQNYGYTF. CDR3 DNA sequence: TGCGCCAGCAGCCCCCGACGACAGAACTATGGCTACACCTTC.

The chain combines TRBV10-3 with TRBJ1-1; the D is unclear. CDR3 size: 13 residues. Germline V gene data show CDR1 as ENHRY and CDR2 as SYGVKD. V was cut by 6 bases and J by 5 bases, with 13 bases left in between. DNA for the CDR3: TGTGCCATCAGCAATATTAGGGAGACTGAAGCTTTCTTT. Residues: CAISNIRETEAFF.

The chain employs TRBV6-1 and TRBJ1-4, with 7 bases that match TRBD1. After removal of 6 bases from V and 8 bases from J, the junction contained 9 bases not matched to a gene. CDR1 is MNHNS and CDR2 is SASEGT in the germline V gene. The CDR3 runs to 14 residues. The CDR3: CASSLGQVWEKLFF. CDR3 in DNA: TGTGCCAGCAGCCTTGGACAGGTTTGGGAAAAACTGTTTTTT.

V gene TRBV12-3 or TRBV12-4 combines with J gene TRBJ1-1, with D uncertain. The CDR3 totals 14 residues. V lost 6 bases and J lost 1, with 12 bases in between. The CDR3 DNA reads as TGTGCCAGCAGGCCATCCTGGACGAACACTGAAGCTTTCTTT. It codes for CASRPSWTNTEAFF.

V usage is TRBV3-1 and J usage is TRBJ1-2; unclear D gene. The germline V and J ends were trimmed by 5 bases and 7 bases, with 14 bases remaining between them. Looked up from germline, CDR1 is LGHDT and CDR2 is YNNKEL (reference sequence). The CDR3 has 13 residues. The CDR3 loop is CASSWTLGGGYTF. The CDR3 nucleotides are TGTGCCAGCAGCTGGACGTTGGGCGGTGGCTACACCTTC.

The CDR3 is CASSYRGPSFDDEQYF. For the CDR3, the DNA is TGTGCCAGCAGTTACCGGGGACCCTCTTTTGACGACGAGCAGTACTTC. V and J are TRBV6-2 or TRBV6-3 and TRBJ2-7; possibly TRBD1 or TRBD2 for D (5 bases each). The V gene lost 2 bases and the J gene lost 5 bases, with 19 bases spanning the gap. Looked up from germline, CDR1 is MNHEY and CDR2 is SVGEGT. There are 16 residues in the CDR3.

The chain is built from TRBV20-1 and TRBJ1-6; D gene uncertain. The CDR3 covers 16 residues. Germline assignment: CDR1 DFQATT and CDR2 SNEGSKA (reference sequence). The ends were cut back, 0 bases at V and 6 bases at J, with 15 bases in the middle. The CDR3 loop reads CSARDKYSRANSPLHF. CDR3 nucleotides: TGCAGTGCTAGAGATAAATACAGTAGGGCTAATTCACCCCTCCACTTT.

This clonotype showed up many times. The rearrangement uses TRBV29-1 and TRBJ2-1; D may be TRBD2 (6 bases). Germline V lookup: CDR1 SQVTM, CDR2 ANQGSEA. The V gene lost 2 bases and the J gene lost 4 bases, with 9 bases spanning the gap. The CDR3 has 13 residues. The CDR3 protein is CSVETDYYNEQFF. CDR3 DNA sequence: TGCAGCGTTGAAACGGACTATTACAATGAGCAGTTCTTC.

This clonotype has more than one count but fewer than ten. Since a much larger clone is just one base distant, this may be a read error. This chain links TRBV2 with TRBJ2-7, with D hard to call. With 6 bases removed from V and 3 bases from J, the gap between germline ends came to 3 bases. The germline V gene encodes CDR1 SNHLY and CDR2 FYNNEI. There are 10 residues in the CDR3. The CDR3 coding sequence is TGTGCCAGCAGCATCTACGAGCAGTACTTC. Its protein is CASSIYEQYF. Complete variable domain (other parts from reference TRBV2 and TRBJ2-7): EPEVTQTPSHQVTQMGQEVILRCVPISNHLYFYWYRQILGQKVEFLVSFYNNEISEKSEIFDDQFSVERPDGSNFTLKIRSTKLEDSAMYFCASSIYEQYFGPGTRLTVT.

There are a few counts of this clonotype. The chain carries TRBV10-3 and TRBJ1-1, with TRBD1 identical over 10 bases. V lost 8 bases, J lost 1 base, and 7 bases stayed unmatched. Germline CDR1 is ENHRY and CDR2 is SYGVKD. There are 15 residues in the CDR3. The CDR3 loop is CAIEDRGRGNTEAFF. CDR3 coding DNA: TGTGCCATCGAAGACAGGGGGCGAGGGAACACTGAAGCTTTCTTT.

The rearrangement joins TRBV27 to TRBJ2-1; TRBD1 aligns across 9 bases. With V trimmed by 2 bases and J by 4 bases, 6 bases remained unmatched. This CDR3 is built from 16 residues. Germline V gene sequence: CDR1 MNHEY, CDR2 SMNVEV (reference sequence). The CDR3 DNA is TGTGCCAGCAGTTTAAGGGGACAGGGAATATACAATGAGCAGTTCTTC. Translation gives CASSLRGQGIYNEQFF.

This clonotype was seen more than once but under ten times. This sequence joins TRBV5-6 and TRBJ1-4; 7 bases align to TRBD1. With 0 bases clipped from V and 8 bases from J, the junction kept 16 bases outside the gene matches. CDR1 and CDR2 (germline): SGHDT, YYEEEE. This CDR3 region has 18 residues. This CDR3 is CASSLARRDSKEIEKLFF. CDR3 DNA sequence: TGTGCCAGCAGCTTGGCCCGCCGGGACAGCAAAGAAATCGAAAAACTGTTTTTT.

This clonotype was found a few times. The chain uses TRBV21-1 and TRBJ2-3; TRBD2, the D gene given by the table, was not confirmed from the DNA. TRBV21-1 represents a pseudogene. This CDR3 spans 16 amino acids. The CDR3: CASSKVGTSIRDTQYF. Written as DNA, the CDR3 is TGTGCCAGCAGCAAAGTGGGGACTAGTATCCGAGATACGCAGTATTTT.

The chain uses TRBV6-1 and TRBJ2-1; D is perhaps TRBD1 or TRBD2 (5 bases each). Trimming removed 7 bases from V and 5 bases from J, with 18 bases in between. In germline, CDR1 is MNHNS, CDR2 SASEGT. The CDR3 covers 15 residues. The CDR3 loop reads CASNTGTALDNEQFF. The CDR3 nucleotides read TGTGCCAGCAATACCGGGACGGCTCTGGACAATGAGCAGTTCTTC.

At least ten counts were recorded for this clonotype. The chain links TRBV12-3 or TRBV12-4 to TRBJ2-2, with 8 bases that match TRBD2. Trimming at V came to 6 bases and at J to 5 bases, leaving 8 bases not matched to a gene. CDR3 length equals 15 residues. CDR3 in amino acids: CASSVRGGGTGELFF. The DNA for the CDR3 is TGTGCCAGCAGCGTCCGGGGGGGCGGTACCGGGGAGCTGTTTTTT.

This clonotype turned up a few times. The chain is built from TRBV5-1 and TRBJ2-2; no definite D call. The CDR3 has 15 amino acids. The germline CDR1 and CDR2 sequences are SGHRS and YFSETQ. V gave up 3 bases and J gave up 1 base, with 10 bases separating them. The CDR3 sequence is CASSYLDGNTGELFF. The CDR3 DNA reads as TGCGCCAGCAGCTATCTTGACGGGAACACCGGGGAGCTGTTTTTT.

This clonotype was seen many times. CDR3 residues: CASSRDSQETQYF. The CDR3 DNA reads as TGTGCCAGCAGCCGGGACAGCCAAGAGACCCAGTACTTC. The chain carries TRBV2 and TRBJ2-5; the match to TRBD1 covers 7 bases. Germline CDR1 is SNHLY and CDR2 is FYNNEI. Trimming removed 6 bases from V and 1 base from J; junction bases left unmatched: 2. This CDR3 spans 13 amino acids. The full variable domain, with the rest looked up from reference TRBV2 and TRBJ2-5, is EPEVTQTPSHQVTQMGQEVILRCVPISNHLYFYWYRQILGQKVEFLVSFYNNEISEKSEIFDDQFSVERPDGSNFTLKIRSTKLEDSAMYFCASSRDSQETQYFGPGTRLLVL.

This chain links TRBV7-9 with TRBJ2-7, with D uncertain. V was pared by 2 bases and J by 6 bases, with 8 bases between. The CDR3 is 12 residues long. The germline gives CDR1 SEHNR, CDR2 FQNEAQ (reference sequence). CDR3: CASSLIPGEQYF. CDR3 DNA: TGTGCCAGCAGCTTAATACCGGGCGAGCAGTACTTC. Full variable domain (remainder filled in from reference TRBV7-9 and TRBJ2-7): DTGVSQNPRHKITKRGQNVTFRCDPISEHNRLYWYRQTLGQGPEFLTYFQNEAQLEKSRLLSDRFSAERPKGSFSTLEIQRTEQGDSAMYLCASSLIPGEQYFGPGTRLTVT.

Only a few counts were recorded for this clonotype. The gene calls are TRBV7-2 and TRBJ1-2, with 7 bases matching TRBD1. Germline assignment: CDR1 SGHTA and CDR2 FQGNSA. CDR3 length equals 16 residues. J lost 2 bases, V lost 1 base, and 7 bases had no gene match. CDR3 loop: CASSLEGTVRNYGYTF. For the CDR3, the DNA is TGTGCCAGCAGCTTAGAAGGGACAGTAAGGAACTATGGCTACACCTTC.

The table lists this clonotype with a few counts. This chain joins TRBV30 and TRBJ2-5; D is uncertain. The CDR3 loop spans 12 amino acids. Trimming stripped 5 bases from V and 5 bases from J, with 12 bases between. CDR1 is GTSNPN, CDR2 SVGIG, per germline (reference sequence). CDR3 amino acids: CAWEQTEETQYF. For the CDR3, the DNA is TGTGCCTGGGAACAGACGGAGGAGACCCAGTACTTC. Complete variable domain (other parts from reference TRBV30 and TRBJ2-5): SQTIHQWPATLVQPVGSPLSLECTVEGTSNPNLYWYRQAAGRGLQLLFYSVGIGQISSEVPQNLSASRPQDRQFILSSKKLLLSDSGFYLCAWEQTEETQYFGPGTRLLVL.

This clonotype was observed a few times. A much larger clonotype is one base distant, so this may be a read error. V gene TRBV9 combines with J gene TRBJ2-5; D gene unclear. The germline gives CDR1 SGDLS, CDR2 YYNGEE. This CDR3 comprises 11 residues. Trimming shortened V by 1 base and J by 4 bases, and 2 bases separated the two germline ends. The CDR3 here is CASSVTETQYF. Written as DNA, the CDR3 is TGTGCCAGCAGCGTAACAGAGACCCAGTACTTC.

This clonotype was seen repeatedly, ten times or more. The chain is built from TRBV10-3 and TRBJ2-3; the match to TRBD2 covers 12 bases. The CDR3 is 15 residues long. Germline CDR1 and CDR2: ENHRY and SYGVKD. V dropped 6 bases and J dropped 3; count of bases not matched to a gene: 4. CDR3 coding DNA: TGTGCCATCAGCCTAGCGGGGGGGGTAACAGATACGCAGTATTTT. Translating it yields CAISLAGGVTDTQYF.